The 7 T cell receptor beta chains below were found in one sample sequenced in a study of OX40 agonist ivuxolimab in advanced cancers. The table came from immunoSEQ multiplex PCR; TCRdb's copy has only in-frame clones and leaves some out. Among about 46,000 clones listed, 91% were seen once. Sequencing used CD4+ or CD8+ T cells sorted from blood, obtained in a trial of the OX40 agonist ivuxolimab. The receptors were sampled from an adult with an advanced solid tumor such as melanoma, head and neck, liver or kidney cancer.

This clone was counted a single time. This chain joins TRBV6-1 and TRBJ2-3; D might be TRBD1 (8 bases). Trimming removed 6 bases from V and 2 bases from J, with 15 bases in between. The CDR3 runs 15 residues. Germline V gene data show CDR1 as MNHNS and CDR2 as SASEGT. Here the CDR3 reads CASRPQGGFTDTQYF. The CDR3 DNA sequence: TGTGCCAGCAGGCCACAGGGGGGGTTCACAGATACGCAGTATTTT.

In this sample, this clone turned up a few times. The chain joins TRBV7-9 to TRBJ1-5, with 9 nucleotides matching TRBD1. The CDR3 consists of 15 residues. Trimming at V came to 5 bases and at J to 3 bases, leaving 5 bases not matched to a gene. In germline, CDR1 is SEHNR, CDR2 FQNEAQ (reference sequence). This chain's CDR3 is CASSATGGVNQPQHF. In DNA form, the CDR3 reads TGTGCCAGCAGCGCGACAGGGGGGGTCAATCAGCCCCAGCATTTT.

This chain uses TRBV29-1 with TRBJ1-1; no reliable D call. The ends were cut back, 5 bases at V and 4 bases at J, with 14 bases in the middle. The CDR3 has 13 amino acids. Per germline, CDR1 SQVTM and CDR2 ANQGSEA. As DNA, the CDR3 is TGCAGCGTTTTATGGGTCCTGAGCACTGAAGCTTTCTTT. It specifies CSVLWVLSTEAFF.

This clone was recorded once. The V gene is TRBV30, the J gene TRBJ2-7; 10 bases agree with TRBD1. V was pared by 5 bases and J by 4 bases, with 5 bases of the junction left unmatched. The CDR3 is 13 amino acids. CDR1 and CDR2 (germline): GTSNPN, SVGIG (reference sequence). The CDR3 region is CAWCGTGVYEQYF. CDR3 nucleotide sequence: TGTGCCTGGTGTGGGACAGGGGTGTACGAGCAGTACTTC.

V usage is TRBV5-1 and J usage is TRBJ2-5, with 10 bases fitting TRBD1. The end of the DNA fits TRBJ2-7 better, so the J call may be wrong. This CDR3 comprises 15 residues. Per germline, CDR1 SGHRS and CDR2 YFSETQ. In nucleotides, the CDR3 is TGCGCCAGCAGCTTGGATTGGGACAGGGGCTACGAGCAGTACTTC. Amino acid sequence: CASSLDWDRGYEQYF.

J is TRBJ2-5 and V is TRBV7-9, with TRBD1 matching 7 bases. The trim removed 1 base at V and 0 bases at J, leaving 8 bases unmatched. The CDR3 covers 17 residues. In germline, CDR1 is SEHNR, CDR2 FQNEAQ (reference sequence). In nucleotides, the CDR3 is TGTGCCAGCAGCTTAGGCGGGTTAGGACAGGACCAAGAGACCCAGTACTTC. Translation: CASSLGGLGQDQETQYF.

V usage is TRBV19 and J usage is TRBJ1-5; 9 bases are a match to TRBD1. Trimming at V came to 1 base and at J to 1 base, leaving 2 bases not matched to a gene. The length of the CDR3 is 16 residues. Per germline, CDR1 LNHDA and CDR2 SQIVND (reference sequence). CDR3 region: CASSIAGTGSNQPQHF. CDR3 in DNA: TGTGCCAGTAGTATAGCGGGGACAGGGAGCAATCAGCCCCAGCATTTT.